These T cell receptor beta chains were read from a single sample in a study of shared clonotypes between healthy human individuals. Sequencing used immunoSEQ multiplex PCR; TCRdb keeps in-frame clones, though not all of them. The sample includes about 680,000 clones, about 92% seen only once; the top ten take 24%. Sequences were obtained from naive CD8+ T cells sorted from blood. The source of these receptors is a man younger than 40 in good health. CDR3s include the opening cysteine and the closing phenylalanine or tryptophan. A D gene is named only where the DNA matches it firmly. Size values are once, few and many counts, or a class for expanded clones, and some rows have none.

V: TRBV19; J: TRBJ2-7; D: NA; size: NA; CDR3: CASSQGYEQYF; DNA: TGTGCCAGTTCCCAGGGTTACGAGCAGTACTTC
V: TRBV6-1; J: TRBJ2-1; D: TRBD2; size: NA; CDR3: CASSGGLAYEQFF; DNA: TGTGCCAGCAGCGGCGGACTAGCCTATGAGCAGTTCTTC
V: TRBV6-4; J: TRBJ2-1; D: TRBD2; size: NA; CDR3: CASSHRAGSSYNEQFF; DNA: TGTGCCAGCAGCCACAGAGCGGGGAGCTCCTACAATGAGCAGTTCTTC
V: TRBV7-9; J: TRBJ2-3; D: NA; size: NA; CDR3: CASVFHGGTDTQYF; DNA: TGTGCCAGCGTTTTCCATGGCGGCACAGATACGCAGTATTTT
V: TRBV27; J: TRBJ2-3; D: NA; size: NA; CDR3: CASSLSFNLADTQYF; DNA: TGTGCCAGCAGTTTATCGTTCAATCTTGCGGATACGCAGTATTTT
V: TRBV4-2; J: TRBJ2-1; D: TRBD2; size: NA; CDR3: CASSPALAGAGEQFF; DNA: TGTGCCAGCAGCCCCGCACTAGCGGGAGCGGGTGAGCAGTTCTTC
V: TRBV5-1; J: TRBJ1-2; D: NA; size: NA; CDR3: CASSPLPAERVYGYTF; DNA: TGCGCCAGCAGCCCTCTCCCTGCAGAAAGGGTCTATGGCTACACCTTC
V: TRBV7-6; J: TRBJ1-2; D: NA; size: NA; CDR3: CASSPGDGSGYTF; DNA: TGTGCCAGCAGCCCAGGGGACGGTAGTGGCTACACCTTC
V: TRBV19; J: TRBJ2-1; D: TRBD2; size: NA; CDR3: CASSAASGRSSYNEQFF; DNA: TGTGCCAGTAGTGCGGCTAGCGGGAGGAGCTCCTACAATGAGCAGTTCTTC
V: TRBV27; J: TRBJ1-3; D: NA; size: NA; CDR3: CASSSMSSGNTIYF; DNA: TGTGCCAGCAGTTCCATGAGCTCTGGAAACACCATATATTTT
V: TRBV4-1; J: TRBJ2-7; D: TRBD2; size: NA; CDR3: CATAGTSGSYEQYF; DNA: TGCGCCACCGCCGGGACTAGCGGCTCCTACGAGCAGTACTTC
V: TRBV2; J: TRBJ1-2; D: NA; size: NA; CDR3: CASRTPYGYTF; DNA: TGTGCCAGCAGGACACCTTATGGCTACACCTTC
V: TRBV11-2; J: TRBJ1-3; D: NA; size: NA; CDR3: CASNTLGGNTIYF; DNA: TGTGCCAGCAACACACTCGGGGGAAACACCATATATTTT
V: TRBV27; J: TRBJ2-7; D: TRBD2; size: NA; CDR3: CASSTGGWGYEQYF; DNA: TGTGCCAGCAGTACGGGAGGGTGGGGCTACGAGCAGTACTTC
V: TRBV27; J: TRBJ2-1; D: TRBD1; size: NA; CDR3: CASSLGTDYNEQFF; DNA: TGTGCCAGCAGTCTTGGGACAGACTACAATGAGCAGTTCTTC
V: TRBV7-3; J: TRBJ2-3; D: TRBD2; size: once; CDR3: CASSLKSSASGSLDTQYF; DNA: TGTGCCAGCAGCTTAAAATCGTCGGCTAGCGGGAGTCTTGATACGCAGTATTTT
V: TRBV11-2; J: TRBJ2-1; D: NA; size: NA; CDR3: CASSSLPGRSSYNEQFF; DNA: TGTGCCAGCAGCTCGCTCCCTGGGCGGAGCTCCTACAATGAGCAGTTCTTC
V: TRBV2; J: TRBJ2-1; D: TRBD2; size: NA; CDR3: CASSDSGKHSYNEQFF; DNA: TGTGCCAGCAGTGATAGCGGGAAACACTCCTACAATGAGCAGTTCTTC